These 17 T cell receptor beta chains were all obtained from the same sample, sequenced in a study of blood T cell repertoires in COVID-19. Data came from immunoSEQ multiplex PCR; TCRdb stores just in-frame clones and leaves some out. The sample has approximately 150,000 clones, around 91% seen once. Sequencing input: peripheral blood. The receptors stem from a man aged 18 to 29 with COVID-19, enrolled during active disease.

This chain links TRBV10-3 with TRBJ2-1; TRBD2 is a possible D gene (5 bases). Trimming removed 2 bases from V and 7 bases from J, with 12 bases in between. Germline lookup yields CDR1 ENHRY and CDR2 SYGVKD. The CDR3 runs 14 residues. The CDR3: CAISEVASGNEQFF. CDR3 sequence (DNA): TGTGCCATCAGTGAGGTAGCCTCGGGGAATGAGCAGTTCTTC.

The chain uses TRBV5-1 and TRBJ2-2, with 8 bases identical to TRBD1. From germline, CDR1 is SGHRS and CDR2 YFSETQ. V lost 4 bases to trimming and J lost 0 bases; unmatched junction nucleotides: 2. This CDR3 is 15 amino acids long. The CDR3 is CASSPGGPNTGELFF. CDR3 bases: TGCGCCAGCAGCCCAGGGGGCCCGAACACCGGGGAGCTGTTTTTT. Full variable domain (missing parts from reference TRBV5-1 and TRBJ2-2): KAGVTQTPRYLIKTRGQQVTLSCSPISGHRSVSWYQQTPGQGLQFLFEYFSETQRNKGNFPGRFSGRQFSNSRSEMNVSTLELGDSALYLCASSPGGPNTGELFFGEGSRLTVL.

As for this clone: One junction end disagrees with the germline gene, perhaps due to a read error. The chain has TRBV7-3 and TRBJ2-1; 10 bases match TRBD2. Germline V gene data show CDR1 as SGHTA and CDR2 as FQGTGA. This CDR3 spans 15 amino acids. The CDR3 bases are TGTGCTAGCAGCCCGGGAGCGGGAGGGCCACATGAGCAGTTCTTC. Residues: CASSPGAGGPHEQFF.

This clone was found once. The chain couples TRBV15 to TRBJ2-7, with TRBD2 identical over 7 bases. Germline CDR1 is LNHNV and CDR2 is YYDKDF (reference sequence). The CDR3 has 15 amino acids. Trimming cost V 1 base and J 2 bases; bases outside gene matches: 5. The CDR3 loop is CATSRGGGTTYEQYF. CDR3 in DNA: TGTGCCACCAGCAGAGGCGGCGGGACTACCTACGAGCAGTACTTC. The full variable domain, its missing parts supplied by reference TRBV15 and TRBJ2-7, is DAMVIQNPRYQVTQFGKPVTLSCSQTLNHNVMYWYQQKSSQAPKLLFHYYDKDFNNEADTPDNFQSRRPNTSFCFLDIRSPGLGDTAMYLCATSRGGGTTYEQYFGPGTRLTVT.

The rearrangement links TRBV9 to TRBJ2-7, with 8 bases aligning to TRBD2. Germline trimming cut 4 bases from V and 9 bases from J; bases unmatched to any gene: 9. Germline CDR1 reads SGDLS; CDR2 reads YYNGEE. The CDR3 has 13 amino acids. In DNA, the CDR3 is TGTGCCAGCAGCCCGGGGCTAGCGGGCGGGCAGTACTTC. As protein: CASSPGLAGGQYF.

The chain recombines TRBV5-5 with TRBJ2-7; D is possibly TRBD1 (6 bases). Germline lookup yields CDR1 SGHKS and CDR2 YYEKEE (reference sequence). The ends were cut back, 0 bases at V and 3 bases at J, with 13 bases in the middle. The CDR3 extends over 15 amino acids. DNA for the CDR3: TGTGCCAGCAGCTTGGTGGCAGGGGCCATCTACGAGCAGTACTTC. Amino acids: CASSLVAGAIYEQYF.

The CDR3 protein is CASSSRTSGEYSEQFF. The CDR3 DNA reads TGTGCCAGCAGCTCCCGGACTAGCGGAGAGTATAGTGAGCAGTTCTTC. The chain is built from TRBV7-8 and TRBJ2-1; TRBD2 aligns across 10 bases. Germline trimming cut 4 bases from V and 9 bases from J; bases unmatched to any gene: 12. CDR3 length: 16 amino acids. The germline gives CDR1 SGHVS, CDR2 FQNEAQ.

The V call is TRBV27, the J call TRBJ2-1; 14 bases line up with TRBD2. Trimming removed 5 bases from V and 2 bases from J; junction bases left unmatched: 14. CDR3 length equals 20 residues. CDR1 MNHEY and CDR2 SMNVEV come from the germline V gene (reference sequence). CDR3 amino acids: CASSLHIRGLAGEPYNEQFF. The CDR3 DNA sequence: TGTGCCAGCAGTCTCCACATTCGGGGACTAGCGGGGGAGCCCTACAATGAGCAGTTCTTC.

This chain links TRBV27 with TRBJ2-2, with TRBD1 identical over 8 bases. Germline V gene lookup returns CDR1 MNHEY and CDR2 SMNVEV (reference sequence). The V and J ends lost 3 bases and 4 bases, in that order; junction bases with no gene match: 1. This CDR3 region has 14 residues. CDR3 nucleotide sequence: TGTGCCAGCAGTTTCGACAGGGGCACCGGGGAGCTGTTTTTT. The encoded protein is CASSFDRGTGELFF.

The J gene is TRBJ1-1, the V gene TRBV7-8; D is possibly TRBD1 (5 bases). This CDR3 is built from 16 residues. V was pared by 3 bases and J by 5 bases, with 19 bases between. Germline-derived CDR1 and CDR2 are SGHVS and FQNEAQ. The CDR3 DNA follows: TGTGCCAGCAGCTTGGAGATAACTGGGGCGCGGACTGAAGCTTTCTTT. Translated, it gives CASSLEITGARTEAFF.

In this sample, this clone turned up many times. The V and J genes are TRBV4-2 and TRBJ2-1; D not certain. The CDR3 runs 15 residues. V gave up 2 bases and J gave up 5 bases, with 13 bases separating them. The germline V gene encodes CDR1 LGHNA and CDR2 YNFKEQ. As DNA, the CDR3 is TGTGCCAGCAGCCAAAACACCGGGTCGAACAATGAGCAGTTCTTC. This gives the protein CASSQNTGSNNEQFF.

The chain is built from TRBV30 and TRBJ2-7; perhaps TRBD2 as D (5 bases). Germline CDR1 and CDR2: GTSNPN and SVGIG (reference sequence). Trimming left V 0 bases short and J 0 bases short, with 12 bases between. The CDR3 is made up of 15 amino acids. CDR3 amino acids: CAWSVPRGFSYEQYF. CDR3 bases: TGTGCCTGGAGTGTTCCTCGGGGATTCTCCTACGAGCAGTACTTC.

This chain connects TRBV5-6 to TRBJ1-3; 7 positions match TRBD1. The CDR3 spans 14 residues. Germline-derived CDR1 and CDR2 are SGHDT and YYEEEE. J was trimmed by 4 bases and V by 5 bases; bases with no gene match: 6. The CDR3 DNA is TGTGCCAGCAGATACGGGACAGTCGGAAACACCATATATTTT. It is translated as CASRYGTVGNTIYF. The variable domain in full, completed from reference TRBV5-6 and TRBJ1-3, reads DAGVTQSPTHLIKTRGQQVTLRCSPKSGHDTVSWYQQALGQGPQFIFQYYEEEERQRGNFPDRFSGHQFPNYSSELNVNALLLGDSALYLCASRYGTVGNTIYFGEGSWLTVV.

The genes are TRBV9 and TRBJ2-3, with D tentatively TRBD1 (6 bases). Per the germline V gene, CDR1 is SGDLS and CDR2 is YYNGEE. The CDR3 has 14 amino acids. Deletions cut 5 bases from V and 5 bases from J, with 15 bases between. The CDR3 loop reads CASSLQGIRDTQYF. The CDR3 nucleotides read TGTGCCAGCAGTTTACAGGGTATCAGAGATACGCAGTATTTT.

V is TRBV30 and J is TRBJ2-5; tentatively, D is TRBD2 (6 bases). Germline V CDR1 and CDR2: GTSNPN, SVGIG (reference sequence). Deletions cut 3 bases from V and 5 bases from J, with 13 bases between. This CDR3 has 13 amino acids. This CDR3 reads CAWREGGGETQYF. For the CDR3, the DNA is TGTGCCTGGAGGGAGGGAGGTGGTGAGACCCAGTACTTC. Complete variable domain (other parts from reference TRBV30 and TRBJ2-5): SQTIHQWPATLVQPVGSPLSLECTVEGTSNPNLYWYRQAAGRGLQLLFYSVGIGQISSEVPQNLSASRPQDRQFILSSKKLLLSDSGFYLCAWREGGGETQYFGPGTRLLVL.

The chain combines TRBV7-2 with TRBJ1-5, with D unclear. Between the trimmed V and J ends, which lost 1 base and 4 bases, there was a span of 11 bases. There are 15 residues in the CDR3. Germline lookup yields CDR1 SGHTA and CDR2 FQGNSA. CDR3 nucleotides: TGTGCCAGCAGCTTAGGGTCGGGGAGAAATCAGCCCCAGCATTTT. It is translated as CASSLGSGRNQPQHF. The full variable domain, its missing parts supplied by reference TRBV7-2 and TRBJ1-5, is GAGVSQSPSNKVTEKGKDVELRCDPISGHTALYWYRQSLGQGLEFLIYFQGNSAPDKSGLPSDRFSAERTGGSVSTLTIQRTQQEDSAVYLCASSLGSGRNQPQHFGDGTRLSIL.

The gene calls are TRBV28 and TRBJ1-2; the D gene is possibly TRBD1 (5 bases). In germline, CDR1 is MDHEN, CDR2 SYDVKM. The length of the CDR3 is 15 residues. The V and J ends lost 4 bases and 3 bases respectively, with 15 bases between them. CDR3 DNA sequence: TGTGCCAGCAGTTCCCGCGCCGGGGGTCACTATGGCTACACCTTC. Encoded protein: CASSSRAGGHYGYTF.